These 20 T cell receptor beta chains share one sample of origin, sequenced in a study of T cells after yellow fever vaccination. TCRdb re-called the 5' RACE reads with MiXCR, one entry per CDR3 protein. The sample has approximately 110,000 distinct CDR3 sequences, around 7.4% seen once; the top ten hold roughly 2.5%. The sequencing used CD4+ T cells sorted from PBMCs, collected less than 11 days after the first yellow fever vaccination. The receptor set was obtained from a man aged 18-30 years who received the YFV17D yellow fever vaccine.

There are a few counts of this clonotype. This chain connects TRBV7-2 to TRBJ2-7; possible D gene TRBD1, 7 bases. V gave up 5 bases and J gave up 4 bases, with 21 bases separating them. This CDR3 region has 16 residues. CDR1 and CDR2 from the germline V gene are SGHTA and FQGNSA. This chain's CDR3 is CASSTPGGGGSYEQYF. The CDR3 region has the DNA TGTGCCAGCAGCACCCCCGGCGGAGGGGGCTCTTACGAGCAGTACTTC.

This clonotype was detected many times. The chain uses TRBV6-5 and TRBJ1-3; unclear D gene. CDR1 and CDR2 (germline): MNHEY, SVGAGI. The CDR3 consists of 14 residues. V lost 7 bases, J lost 0 bases, and 10 bases lay in between. CDR3 in amino acids: CASIGGSSGNTIYF. DNA of the CDR3: TGTGCCAGCATAGGCGGATCCTCTGGAAACACCATATATTTT.

In its sample, this clonotype was seen many times. CDR3 sequence (DNA): TGTGCCAGCAGTTTAACAGGGGGCGCAGATACGCAGTATTTT. The encoded protein is CASSLTGGADTQYF. The V call is TRBV12-3 or TRBV12-4, the J call TRBJ2-3; 9 bases match TRBD1. V shed 2 bases, J shed 4 bases, and the junction held 1 base outside the gene matches. This CDR3 is built from 14 residues.

This clonotype was seen ten or more times. The CDR3 DNA follows: TGTGCCAGCAGCATACAGGGGAGAGAGACCCAGTACTTC. Its protein is CASSIQGRETQYF. The V call is TRBV7-3, the J call TRBJ2-5; 7 nucleotides match TRBD1. The V gene end was trimmed by 5 bases and the J gene end by 4 bases; junction bases not matched to a gene: 4. Germline assignment: CDR1 SGHTA and CDR2 FQGTGA. The CDR3 consists of 13 residues.

This clonotype appeared many times. The rearrangement links TRBV27 to TRBJ2-5; D not resolved. This CDR3 is 15 amino acids long. Germline lookup yields CDR1 MNHEY and CDR2 SMNVEV (reference sequence). The ends were cut back, 6 bases at V and 5 bases at J, with 19 bases in the middle. The CDR3 coding sequence is TGTGCCAGCAGCCGGTTCGTCGGGCACGAGGAGACCCAGTACTTC. This gives the protein CASSRFVGHEETQYF.

This clonotype was detected ten times or more. The chain has TRBV19 and TRBJ2-5, with 9 bases identical to TRBD2. V was clipped by 1 base and J by 10 bases; unmatched bases: 7. CDR3 length equals 14 residues. Germline-derived CDR1 and CDR2 are LNHDA and SQIVND (reference sequence). CDR3 sequence (DNA): TGTGCCAGTAGTATAGTCGGTAGCGGGGGTATCCAGTACTTC. This sequence encodes CASSIVGSGGIQYF.

This clonotype was picked up many times. The chain carries TRBV7-2 and TRBJ2-5; 11 nucleotides match TRBD2. Trimming at V came to 6 bases and at J to 5 bases, leaving 8 bases not matched to a gene. Germline V gene sequence: CDR1 SGHTA, CDR2 FQGNSA. This CDR3 contains 15 residues. CDR3 sequence reads: CASSYSGGAGETQYF. The CDR3 DNA sequence: TGTGCCAGCAGTTATAGCGGGGGGGCCGGGGAGACCCAGTACTTC.

The sample holds many counts of this clonotype. The rearrangement joins TRBV29-1 to TRBJ2-3; the match to TRBD2 covers 8 bases. The germline V gene has CDR1 SQVTM and CDR2 ANQGSEA. There are 14 residues in the CDR3. After removal of 3 bases from V and 6 bases from J, the junction contained 8 bases not matched to a gene. The CDR3 DNA reads as TGCAGCGTTGACGGGAGGGCCCATCGGGATACGCAGTATTTT. Amino acids: CSVDGRAHRDTQYF.

This clonotype was seen ten or more times. This chain links TRBV12-3 or TRBV12-4 with TRBJ2-1; TRBD2 aligns across 7 bases. There are 19 residues in the CDR3. The trim removed 6 bases at V and 5 bases at J, leaving 22 bases unmatched. CDR3 sequence reads: CASRPGEGRTGNRNNEQFF. DNA of the CDR3: TGTGCCAGCAGACCGGGGGAGGGGCGGACGGGGAACCGGAACAATGAGCAGTTCTTC.

This clonotype was found a few times. The chain uses TRBV7-2 and TRBJ1-5; 9 bases align to TRBD1. The CDR3 totals 15 residues. With 4 bases clipped from V and 6 bases from J, the junction kept 7 bases outside the gene matches. The V gene's germline CDR1 is SGHTA and CDR2 FQGNSA. The CDR3 DNA reads as TGTGCCAGCAGCTCCACAGGGGGCGCGGGTCAGCCCCAGCATTTT. This sequence encodes CASSSTGGAGQPQHF. The whole variable domain, filled in from reference TRBV7-2 and TRBJ1-5, reads GAGVSQSPSNKVTEKGKDVELRCDPISGHTALYWYRQSLGQGLEFLIYFQGNSAPDKSGLPSDRFSAERTGGSVSTLTIQRTQQEDSAVYLCASSSTGGAGQPQHFGDGTRLSIL.

A note on this clonotype: At one of its ends the junction is not consistent with the germline gene, which may arise from a read error. CDR3 in amino acids: CASLGQANNEAFF. CDR3 bases: TGTGCCAGCTTGGGACAGGCGAACAATGAAGCTTTCTTT. The V and J genes are TRBV5-4 and TRBJ1-1; 8 positions match TRBD1. This CDR3 is 13 amino acids long. Germline V lookup: CDR1 SGHNT, CDR2 YYREEE (reference sequence).

This clonotype was detected a few times. In DNA, the CDR3 is TGCGCCAGCAGCCAAGCGCTAGTCGGGCAAGAGACCCAGTACTTC. This translates into CASSQALVGQETQYF. V is TRBV4-1 and J is TRBJ2-5; D ambiguous. The CDR3 runs to 15 residues. CDR1 is MGHRA and CDR2 is YSYEKL in the germline V gene. V dropped 1 base and J dropped 2 bases, with 11 bases sitting between them.

This clonotype appeared many times. This rearrangement joins TRBV29-1 to TRBJ2-2, with TRBD1 matching over 8 bases. CDR1 is SQVTM, CDR2 ANQGSEA, per germline. The CDR3 loop spans 14 amino acids. J was trimmed by 2 bases and V by 5 bases; bases with no gene match: 4. This CDR3 reads CSVRDRLNTGELFF. CDR3 DNA: TGCAGCGTTCGGGACAGGCTTAACACCGGGGAGCTGTTTTTT.

A few counts support this clonotype. The rearrangement links TRBV6-1 to TRBJ1-5; no definite D call. The CDR3 loop spans 15 amino acids. V was pared by 6 bases and J by 3 bases, with 15 bases between. Germline lookup yields CDR1 MNHNS and CDR2 SASEGT. The CDR3 DNA reads TGTGCCAGCAGCCTAGAACAGCCTTTCAATCAGCCCCAGCATTTT. The encoded protein is CASSLEQPFNQPQHF.

The sample holds many counts of this clonotype. V is TRBV5-1 and J is TRBJ1-4; TRBD1 might be the D (6 bases). Germline loops: CDR1 SGHRS, CDR2 YFSETQ. The CDR3 is 15 residues long. V lost 0 bases and J 6 bases, leaving 12 bases between the germline ends. This chain's CDR3 is CASSLGGGRDEKLFF. The CDR3 region has the DNA TGCGCCAGCAGCTTGGGGGGGGGCAGAGATGAAAAACTGTTTTTT.

This clonotype was counted at least ten times. The CDR3 is CASSSQGAYTEAFF. DNA for the CDR3: TGTGCCAGCAGCTCCCAGGGGGCTTACACTGAAGCTTTCTTT. The chain uses TRBV7-9 and TRBJ1-1; TRBD1 matches at 8 bases. The CDR3 is made up of 14 amino acids. Losses at the gene ends were 4 bases for V and 3 bases for J; bases not matched to a gene: 4. Germline assignment: CDR1 SEHNR and CDR2 FQNEAQ (reference sequence).

This clonotype came up many times. V gene TRBV18 combines with J gene TRBJ2-3; D uncertain. The CDR3 consists of 18 residues. The germline V gene has CDR1 KGHSH and CDR2 LQKENI. V lost 2 bases, J lost 3 bases, and 21 bases lay in between. CDR3 DNA sequence: TGTGCCAGCTCACCATACCGTCCAGTCTTCCGACGAACAGATACGCAGTATTTT. Its translation: CASSPYRPVFRRTDTQYF. The whole variable domain, filled in from reference TRBV18 and TRBJ2-3, reads NAGVMQNPRHLVRRRGQEARLRCSPMKGHSHVYWYRQLPEEGLKFMVYLQKENIIDESGMPKERFSAEFPKEGPSILRIQQVVRGDSAAYFCASSPYRPVFRRTDTQYFGPGTRLTVL.

Many counts were recorded for this clonotype. The chain couples TRBV6-5 to TRBJ2-3; 11 bases agree with TRBD2. The CDR3 spans 14 residues. Germline assignment: CDR1 MNHEY and CDR2 SVGAGI. V lost 10 bases, J lost 4 bases, and 7 bases stayed unmatched. CDR3 nucleotides: TGTGCCACTCATAGCGGGGGGGATGCAGATACGCAGTATTTT. Encoded protein: CATHSGGDADTQYF.

This clonotype was recorded at least ten times. The chain recombines TRBV24-1 with TRBJ2-3; D remains unclear. This CDR3 contains 15 residues. Germline V gene data show CDR1 as KGHDR and CDR2 as SFDVKD. V was cut by 9 bases and J by 2 bases, with 17 bases left in between. CDR3 nucleotide sequence: TGTGCCACCTTCCCGCCGGAGTCTATCACAGATACGCAGTATTTT. Protein: CATFPPESITDTQYF.

This clonotype came up many times. The gene calls are TRBV7-2 and TRBJ1-1; TRBD1 matches 7 bases. The ends lost 8 bases at V and 1 base at J; junction bases unmatched: 7. Germline loops: CDR1 SGHTA, CDR2 FQGNSA. The CDR3 has 14 amino acids. The CDR3 sequence: CASGSQGRNTEAFF. The CDR3 DNA reads as TGTGCCAGCGGATCACAGGGGAGGAACACTGAAGCTTTCTTT. Drawing the rest from reference TRBV7-2 and TRBJ1-1, the complete variable domain is GAGVSQSPSNKVTEKGKDVELRCDPISGHTALYWYRQSLGQGLEFLIYFQGNSAPDKSGLPSDRFSAERTGGSVSTLTIQRTQQEDSAVYLCASGSQGRNTEAFFGQGTRLTVV.